Sequencing of this TCR beta chain was carried out in a study of CD8 T cells in ankylosing spondylitis. Study-wide findings and caveats: Seven or eight highly homologous variants formed a TCR beta motif that appeared characteristic of ankylosing spondylitis blood.

MiXCR, applied by TCRdb to the 5' RACE reads, yields one record per CDR3 protein. Among tens of thousands of distinct CDR3 sequences listed, around 8.3% were seen once. Points on this clonotype: Its antigen is unidentified.

Germline lookup yields CDR1 MGHDK and CDR2 SYGVNS. The CDR3 extends over 14 amino acids. V gave up 6 bases and J gave up 3 bases, with 14 bases separating them. The sample comprised blood, either unsorted or a sorted T cell fraction (not recorded which). V and J are TRBV25-1 and TRBJ1-2; no definite D call. The source of this sequence is a male donor with ankylosing spondylitis. The CDR3 nucleotides read TGTGCCAGCAGACCGAACGGGCTATACTATGGCTACACCTTC. Translation: CASRPNGLYYGYTF.